The clone carrying this T cell receptor beta chain was detected many times. The sample is drawn from a study of T-cell reconstitution after alpha-beta-depleted transplantation in children. The TCRbeta library was prepared with unique molecular identifiers. Using its own MiXCR run on the PCR reads, TCRdb lists one record per CDR3 protein. Of over 400,000 distinct CDR3 sequences listed, roughly an eighth were seen once; the top ten hold under 7%. With 3 bases clipped from V and 6 bases from J, the junction kept 8 bases outside the gene matches. CDR1 and CDR2 (germline): DFQATT, SNEGSKA (reference sequence). CDR3 length: 15 residues.

V usage is TRBV20-1 and J usage is TRBJ2-1; 10 positions match TRBD2. The sequence was collected from a human donor who donated a stem cell graft to a child with combined immunodeficiency. The specimen comprised PBMCs from the stem cell graft donor, sampled from the stem cell graft. The CDR3 coding sequence is TGCAGTGCTAGTCCCCTAGCGGGGGAGGGCAATGAGCAGTTCTTC. Residues: CSASPLAGEGNEQFF.